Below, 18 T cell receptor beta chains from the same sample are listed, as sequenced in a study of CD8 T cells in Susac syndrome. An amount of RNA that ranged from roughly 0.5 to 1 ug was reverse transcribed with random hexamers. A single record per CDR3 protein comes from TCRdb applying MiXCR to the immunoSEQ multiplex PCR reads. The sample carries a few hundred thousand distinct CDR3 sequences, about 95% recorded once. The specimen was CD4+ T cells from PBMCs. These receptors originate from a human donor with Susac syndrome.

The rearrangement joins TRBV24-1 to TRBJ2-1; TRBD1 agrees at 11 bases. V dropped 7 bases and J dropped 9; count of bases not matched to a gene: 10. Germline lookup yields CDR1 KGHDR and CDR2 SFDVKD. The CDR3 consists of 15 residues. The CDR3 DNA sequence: TGTGCCACCAGGACTTCGGGACAGGGGGACTCTGAGCAGTTCTTC. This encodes CATRTSGQGDSEQFF.

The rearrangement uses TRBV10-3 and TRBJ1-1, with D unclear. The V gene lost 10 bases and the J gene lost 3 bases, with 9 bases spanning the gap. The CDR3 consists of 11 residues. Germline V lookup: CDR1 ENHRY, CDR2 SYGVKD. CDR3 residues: CATLRDTEAFF. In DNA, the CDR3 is TGTGCCACCTTACGGGACACTGAAGCTTTCTTT.

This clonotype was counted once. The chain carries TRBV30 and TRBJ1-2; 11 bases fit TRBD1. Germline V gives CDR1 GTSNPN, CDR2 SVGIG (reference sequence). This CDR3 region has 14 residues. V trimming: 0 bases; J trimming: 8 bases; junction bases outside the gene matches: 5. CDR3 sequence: CAWSVRTGGFGYTF. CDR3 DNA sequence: TGTGCCTGGAGTGTTCGGACAGGGGGCTTCGGCTACACCTTC.

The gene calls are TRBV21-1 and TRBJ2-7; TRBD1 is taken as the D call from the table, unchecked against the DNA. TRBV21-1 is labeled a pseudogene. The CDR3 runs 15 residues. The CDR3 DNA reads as TGTGCCAGCAGCAAACCGGGACAGGTTCCTACGAAGCAGTACTTC. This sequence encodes CASSKPGQVPTKQYF.

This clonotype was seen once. The CDR3 bases are TGTGCCAGCAGTTACCCGGGACAGGGTACCTACGAGCAGTACTTC. It yields the protein CASSYPGQGTYEQYF. The chain couples TRBV6-5 to TRBJ2-7; 9 nucleotides align to TRBD1. Germline V CDR1 and CDR2: MNHEY, SVGAGI. Unmatched junction bases numbered 4, after V lost 2 bases and J lost 2 bases. There are 15 residues in the CDR3.

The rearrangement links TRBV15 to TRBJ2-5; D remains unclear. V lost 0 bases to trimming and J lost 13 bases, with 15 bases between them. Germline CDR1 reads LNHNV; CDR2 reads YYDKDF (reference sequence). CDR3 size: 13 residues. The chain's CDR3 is CATSRETSKIPYF. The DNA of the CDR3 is TGTGCCACCAGCAGAGAGACCTCAAAGATCCCGTACTTC.

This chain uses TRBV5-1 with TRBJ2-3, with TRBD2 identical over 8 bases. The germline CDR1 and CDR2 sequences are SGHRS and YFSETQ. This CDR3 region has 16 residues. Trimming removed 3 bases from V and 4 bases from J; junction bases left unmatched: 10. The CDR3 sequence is CASSSLPGLEADTQYF. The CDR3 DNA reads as TGCGCCAGCAGCTCGTTGCCGGGACTAGAGGCAGATACGCAGTATTTT.

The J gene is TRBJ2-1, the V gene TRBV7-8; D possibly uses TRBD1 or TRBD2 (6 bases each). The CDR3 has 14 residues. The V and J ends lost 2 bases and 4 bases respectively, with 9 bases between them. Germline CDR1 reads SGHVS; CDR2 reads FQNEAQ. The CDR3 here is CASSLTGRYNEQFF. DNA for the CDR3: TGTGCCAGCAGCTTAACAGGGAGGTACAATGAGCAGTTCTTC.

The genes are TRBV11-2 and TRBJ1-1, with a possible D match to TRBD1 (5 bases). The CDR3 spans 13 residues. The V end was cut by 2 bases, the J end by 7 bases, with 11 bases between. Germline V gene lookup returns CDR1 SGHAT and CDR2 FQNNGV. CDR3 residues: CASSLTDGGEAFF. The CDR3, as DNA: TGTGCCAGCAGCTTAACGGACGGGGGTGAAGCTTTCTTT.

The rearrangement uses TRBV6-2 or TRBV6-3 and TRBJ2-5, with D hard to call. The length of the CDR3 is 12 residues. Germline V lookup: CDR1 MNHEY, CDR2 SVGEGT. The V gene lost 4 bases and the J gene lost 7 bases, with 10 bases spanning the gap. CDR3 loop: CASSSVGWTQYF. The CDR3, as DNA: TGTGCCAGCAGTTCTGTTGGGTGGACCCAGTACTTC.

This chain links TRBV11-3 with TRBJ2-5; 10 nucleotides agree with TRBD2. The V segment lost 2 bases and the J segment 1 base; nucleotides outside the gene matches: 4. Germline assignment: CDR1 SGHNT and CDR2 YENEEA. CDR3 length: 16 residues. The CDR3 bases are TGTGCCAGCAGCTTAAGCACTAGCGGGATCCAAGAGACCCAGTACTTC. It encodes CASSLSTSGIQETQYF.

CDR3 sequence reads: CASSPGRDLYGYTF. In DNA form, the CDR3 reads TGTGCCAGCAGCCCCGGCAGGGACCTCTATGGCTACACCTTC. V and J are TRBV12-3 or TRBV12-4 and TRBJ1-2; tentative D call: TRBD1 (5 bases). The CDR3 contains 14 residues. V shed 6 bases and J shed 4 bases, with 15 bases lying between them.

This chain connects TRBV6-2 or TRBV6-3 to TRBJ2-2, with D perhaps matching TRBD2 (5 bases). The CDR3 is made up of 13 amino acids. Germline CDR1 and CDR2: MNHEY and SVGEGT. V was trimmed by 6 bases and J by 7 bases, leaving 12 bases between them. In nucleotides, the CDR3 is TGTGCCAGCAGCGGCCTACGGGGCGGGGAGCTGTTTTTT. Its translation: CASSGLRGGELFF.

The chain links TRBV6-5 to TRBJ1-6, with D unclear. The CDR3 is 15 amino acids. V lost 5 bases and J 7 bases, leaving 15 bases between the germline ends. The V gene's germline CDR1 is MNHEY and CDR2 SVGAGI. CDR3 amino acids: CASSPAARPNSPLHF. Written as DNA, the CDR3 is TGTGCCAGCAGTCCTGCCGCAAGACCGAATTCACCCCTCCACTTT.

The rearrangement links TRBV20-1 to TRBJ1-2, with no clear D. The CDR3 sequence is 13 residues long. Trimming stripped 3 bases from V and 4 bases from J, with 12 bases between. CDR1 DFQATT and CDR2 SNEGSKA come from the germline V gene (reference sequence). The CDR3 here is CSASSSGVYGYTF. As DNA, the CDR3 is TGCAGTGCTAGTTCCAGTGGAGTCTATGGCTACACCTTC.

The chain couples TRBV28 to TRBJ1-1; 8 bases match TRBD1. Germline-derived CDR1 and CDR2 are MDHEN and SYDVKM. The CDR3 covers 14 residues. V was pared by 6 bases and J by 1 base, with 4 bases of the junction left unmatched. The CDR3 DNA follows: TGTGCCAGCAGAGAGACAGGGGCGAACACTGAAGCTTTCTTT. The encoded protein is CASRETGANTEAFF.

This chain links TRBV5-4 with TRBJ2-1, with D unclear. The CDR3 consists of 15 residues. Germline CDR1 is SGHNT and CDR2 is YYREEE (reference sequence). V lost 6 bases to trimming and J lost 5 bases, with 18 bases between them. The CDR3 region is CASTLGRSHDNEQFF. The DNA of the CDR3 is TGTGCCAGCACCCTCGGCCGATCCCATGACAATGAGCAGTTCTTC. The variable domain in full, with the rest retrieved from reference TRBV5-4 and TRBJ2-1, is ETGVTQSPTHLIKTRGQQVTLRCSSQSGHNTVSWYQQALGQGPQFIFQYYREEENGRGNFPPRFSGLQFPNYSSELNVNALELDDSALYLCASTLGRSHDNEQFFGPGTRLTVL.

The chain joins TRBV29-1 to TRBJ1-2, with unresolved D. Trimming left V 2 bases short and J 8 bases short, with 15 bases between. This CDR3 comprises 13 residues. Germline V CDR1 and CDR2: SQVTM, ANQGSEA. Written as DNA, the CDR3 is TGCAGCGTTGAAAAAGCGGGATTCGGGGGCTACACCTTC. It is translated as CSVEKAGFGGYTF.